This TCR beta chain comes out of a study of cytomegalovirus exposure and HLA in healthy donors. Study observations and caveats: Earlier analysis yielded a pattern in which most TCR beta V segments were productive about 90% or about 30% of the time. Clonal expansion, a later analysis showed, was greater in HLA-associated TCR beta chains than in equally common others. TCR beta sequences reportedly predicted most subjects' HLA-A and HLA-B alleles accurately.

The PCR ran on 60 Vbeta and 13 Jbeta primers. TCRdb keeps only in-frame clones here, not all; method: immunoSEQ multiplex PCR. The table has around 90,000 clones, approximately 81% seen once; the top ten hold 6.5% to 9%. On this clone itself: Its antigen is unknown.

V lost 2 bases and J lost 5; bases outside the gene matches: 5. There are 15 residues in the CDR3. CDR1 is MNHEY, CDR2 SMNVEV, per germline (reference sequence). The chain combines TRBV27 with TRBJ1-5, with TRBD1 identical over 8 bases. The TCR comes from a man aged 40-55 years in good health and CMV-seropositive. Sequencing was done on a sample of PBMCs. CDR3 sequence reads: CASSLKTGAHQPQHF. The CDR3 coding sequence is TGTGCCAGCAGTTTAAAGACAGGGGCGCATCAGCCCCAGCATTTT.